This TCR beta chain was found in a study of quantifying T cell responses using KT2 cells. Background on the study: cDNA was made from DNase-treated RNA using alpha and beta constant primers. The second PCR ran as a qPCR until a predetermined fluorescence threshold was reached.

The sample is PBMC spiked with counted cells of clone KT2. Fixed numbers of PBMC received varying amounts of KT2 cells. The cDNA 3' end received a ligated oligonucleotide with a UMI. First-round PCR used three to four cycles and beta primers RC1.1 and RC1.2 covering TRBC1 and TRBC2. TCRdb reanalysed the UMI-ligation and nested PCR reads using MiXCR and keeps one entry per CDR3 protein. The sample lists fewer than 50,000 distinct CDR3 sequences, approximately 10% occurring once. This CDR3 contains 15 residues. Deletions cut 0 bases from V and 2 bases from J, with 14 bases between. Germline V gene sequence: CDR1 DFQATT, CDR2 SNEGSKA (reference sequence).

The receptor was derived from a human donor. Sample: PBMCs spiked with cells of the T cell clone KT2. This sequence joins TRBV20-1 and TRBJ2-7; D is possibly TRBD2 (6 bases). CDR3 region: CSARDLGGAPYEQYF. DNA of the CDR3: TGCAGTGCTAGAGATCTTGGCGGGGCCCCCTACGAGCAGTACTTC.